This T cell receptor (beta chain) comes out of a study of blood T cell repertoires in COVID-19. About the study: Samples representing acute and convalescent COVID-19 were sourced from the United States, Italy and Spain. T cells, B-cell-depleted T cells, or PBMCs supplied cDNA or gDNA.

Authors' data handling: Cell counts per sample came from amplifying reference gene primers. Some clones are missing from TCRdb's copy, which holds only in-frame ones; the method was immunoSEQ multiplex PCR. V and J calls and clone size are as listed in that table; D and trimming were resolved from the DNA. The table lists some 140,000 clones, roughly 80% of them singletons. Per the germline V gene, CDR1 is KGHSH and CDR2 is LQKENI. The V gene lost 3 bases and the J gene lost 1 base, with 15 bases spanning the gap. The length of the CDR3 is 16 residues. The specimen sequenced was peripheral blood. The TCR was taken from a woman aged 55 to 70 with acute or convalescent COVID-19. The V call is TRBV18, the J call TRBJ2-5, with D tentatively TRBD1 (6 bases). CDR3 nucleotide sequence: TGTGCCAGCTCACCCCAGGGGACAAACATCCAAGAGACCCAGTACTTC. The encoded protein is CASSPQGTNIQETQYF.